Below, 24 T cell receptor beta chains from the same sample are listed, as sequenced in a study of breast tumors, draining lymph nodes, adjacent tissues. One entry per CDR3 protein results from TCRdb running MiXCR on the multiplex PCR reads. The data contain fewer than 250,000 distinct CDR3 sequences, about 30% of them singletons. Breast cancer patients provided tissue from their axillary draining lymph nodes. Source material: axillary lymph node tissue. The source of these receptors is a female donor with breast cancer. Some clones in this sample may be carry-over from other donors' samples.

The table lists this clonotype with many counts. Germline is not matched at one junction end, which may reflect a read error. The chain recombines TRBV7-7 with TRBJ2-1; a possible D gene is TRBD2 (5 bases). The CDR3 loop spans 15 amino acids. Per the germline V gene, CDR1 is SSHAT and CDR2 is FNYEAQ (reference sequence). The CDR3 is CASSLALGPGNEQFF. The CDR3 bases are TGTGCTAGCAGCTTAGCGCTCGGGCCCGGGAATGAGCAATTCTTC.

On this clonotype: This may arise from a read error, as a much more abundant clone is one base away. V usage is TRBV20-1 and J usage is TRBJ2-1; 8 nucleotides line up with TRBD2. CDR3 length equals 14 residues. Germline CDR1 is DFQATT and CDR2 is SNEGSKA (reference sequence). The CDR3 reads CSAPIAGSYTEQFF. As DNA, the CDR3 is TGCAGTGCTCCAATAGCGGGAAGCTACACTGAGCAGTTCTTC.

Ten or more counts support this clonotype. J is TRBJ2-5 and V is TRBV3-1, with TRBD2 identical over 9 bases. Germline loops: CDR1 LGHDT, CDR2 YNNKEL (reference sequence). V shed 1 base, J shed 5 bases, and the junction held 8 bases outside the gene matches. The CDR3 runs 16 residues. The DNA of the CDR3 is TGTGCCAGCAGCCAAGGTCGGCTAGCGGGAACGGAGACCCAGTACTTC. This codes for CASSQGRLAGTETQYF.

The chain couples TRBV9 to TRBJ2-3; 11 bases map to TRBD2. CDR1 and CDR2 from the germline V gene are SGDLS and YYNGEE. The CDR3 runs to 16 residues. With 2 bases clipped from V and 4 bases from J, the junction kept 6 bases outside the gene matches. The DNA of the CDR3 is TGTGCCAGCAGCGTTTCCTTAGCGGGAGGGCCAGATACGCAGTATTTT. Amino acid sequence: CASSVSLAGGPDTQYF.

The rearrangement uses TRBV20-1 and TRBJ2-3; 9 bases are a match to TRBD2. Germline CDR1 is DFQATT and CDR2 is SNEGSKA (reference sequence). The ends lost 6 bases at V and 3 bases at J; junction bases unmatched: 10. This CDR3 has 15 amino acids. CDR3 in amino acids: CSASGSGSKTDTQYF. The CDR3 DNA is TGCAGTGCCAGCGGTAGCGGGAGTAAGACAGATACGCAGTATTTT.

Worth noting for this clonotype: A read error is possible here, since a much larger clone lies one base away. V is TRBV13 and J is TRBJ2-5, with D possibly being TRBD1 (5 bases). CDR3 length: 15 amino acids. The V gene's germline CDR1 is PRHDT and CDR2 FYEKMQ (reference sequence). Trimming cost V 5 bases and J 2 bases, with 15 bases left between them. CDR3 region: CASSTPGNWQETQYF. Written as DNA, the CDR3 is TGTGCCAGCAGCACGCCAGGGAATTGGCAAGAGACCCAGTACTTC.

This clonotype appeared many times. The chain combines TRBV6-4 with TRBJ2-3; 9 bases match TRBD2. This CDR3 is 14 amino acids long. The V gene end was trimmed by 5 bases and the J gene end by 4 bases; junction bases not matched to a gene: 4. The germline V gene encodes CDR1 MRHNA and CDR2 SNTAGT. The CDR3 reads CASSPVAGADTQYF. The CDR3 region has the DNA TGTGCCAGCAGTCCGGTAGCGGGAGCAGATACGCAGTATTTT.

This clonotype was observed many times. The chain links TRBV24-1 to TRBJ2-3; no clear D gene. This CDR3 comprises 13 residues. Trimming left V 7 bases short and J 3 bases short, with 10 bases between. The germline V gene has CDR1 KGHDR and CDR2 SFDVKD. In DNA form, the CDR3 reads TGTGCCACCAGCCAGGACGGGACAGATACGCAGTATTTT. Protein sequence: CATSQDGTDTQYF.

This clonotype was observed at least ten times. The chain combines TRBV19 with TRBJ1-4; D is perhaps TRBD1 (6 bases). The CDR3 loop spans 14 amino acids. Germline assignment: CDR1 LNHDA and CDR2 SQIVND (reference sequence). V dropped 11 bases and J dropped 8 bases, with 21 bases sitting between them. The CDR3 DNA is TGTGCCTCCTCCACAGGGAGATTACAGGAAAAACTGTTTTTT. This codes for CASSTGRLQEKLFF.

In this sample, this clonotype turned up many times. The chain is built from TRBV7-2 and TRBJ2-2; 14 positions agree with TRBD2. The CDR3 runs to 16 residues. Germline-derived CDR1 and CDR2 are SGHTA and FQGNSA. V trimming: 5 bases; J trimming: 1 base; junction bases outside the gene matches: 0. This chain's CDR3 is CASSGTSGRNTGELFF. The CDR3 region has the DNA TGTGCCAGCAGCGGGACTAGCGGGAGGAACACCGGGGAGCTGTTTTTT.

In the case of this clonotype: Germline and junction disagree at one end, which may indicate a read error. The chain couples TRBV6-2 or TRBV6-3 to TRBJ2-1; TRBD1 might be the D (5 bases). There are 14 residues in the CDR3. From germline, CDR1 is MNHEY and CDR2 SVGEGT. CDR3: CASSATGSYNEQLF. CDR3 sequence (DNA): TGTGCCAGCAGTGCCACAGGCTCCTACAATGAGCAGCTCTTC.

CDR3 protein: CASSPRTSGSTGELFF. The CDR3 DNA reads TGTGCCAGCAGTCCTCGGACTAGCGGAAGCACCGGGGAGCTGTTTTTT. The chain couples TRBV6-5 to TRBJ2-2; 10 nucleotides align to TRBD2. V trimming: 5 bases; J trimming: 4 bases; junction bases outside the gene matches: 7. The CDR3 length is 16 residues. The germline V gene has CDR1 MNHEY and CDR2 SVGAGI.

There are many counts of this clonotype. The genes are TRBV2 and TRBJ2-3; D not resolved. CDR3 length: 14 amino acids. V was pared by 0 bases and J by 1 base, with 5 bases between. Germline CDR1 SNHLY, CDR2 FYNNEI. CDR3 loop: CASSEAAGTDTQYF. The CDR3 nucleotides read TGTGCCAGCAGTGAAGCGGCGGGCACAGATACGCAGTATTTT.

The chain is built from TRBV12-5 and TRBJ1-1, with TRBD1 identical over 11 bases. With V trimmed by 0 bases and J by 3 bases, 6 bases remained unmatched. In germline, CDR1 is LGHNT, CDR2 FRNRAP. This CDR3 is built from 17 residues. The CDR3, as DNA: TGTGCTAGTGGTTTGGTAAGGGACAGGGGGGGAGACACTGAAGCTTTCTTT. As protein: CASGLVRDRGGDTEAFF.

The J gene is TRBJ2-5, the V gene TRBV28, with D perhaps TRBD2 (6 bases). V was pared by 5 bases and J by 9 bases, with 25 bases between. This CDR3 comprises 16 residues. Germline values: CDR1 MDHEN, CDR2 SYDVKM. CDR3 coding DNA: TGTGCCAGCAGTACACGTCCGGGACTCTGGGATCAGCCCCAGTACTTC. This translates into CASSTRPGLWDQPQYF.

In this sample, this clonotype turned up many times. CDR3 in DNA: TGTGCCAGCAGTTTTGGTGGTAGCGGCAACAATGAGCAGTTCTTC. It codes for CASSFGGSGNNEQFF. The chain employs TRBV27 and TRBJ2-1, with a weak D call TRBD2 (6 bases). Looked up from germline, CDR1 is MNHEY and CDR2 is SMNVEV (reference sequence). The CDR3 has 15 residues. The V end lost 3 bases, the J end lost 5 bases, and 14 bases lay between the germline ends.

At least ten counts were recorded for this clonotype. The chain recombines TRBV7-9 with TRBJ1-4; a possible D gene is TRBD1 (5 bases). This CDR3 has 15 residues. Germline values: CDR1 SEHNR, CDR2 FQNEAQ (reference sequence). Trimming stripped 1 base from V and 11 bases from J, with 17 bases between. DNA of the CDR3: TGTGCCAGCAGCTTAGTTGGGGACCCAGGGAAGAAACTGTTTTTT. Protein product: CASSLVGDPGKKLFF.

This clonotype has at least ten counts. The chain carries TRBV20-1 and TRBJ1-5; D is undetermined. Germline assignment: CDR1 DFQATT and CDR2 SNEGSKA (reference sequence). Between the trimmed V and J ends, which lost 5 bases and 5 bases, there was a span of 13 bases. The CDR3 runs 13 residues. CDR3 region: CSAVVGRDQPQHF. CDR3 in DNA: TGCAGTGCTGTGGTTGGGAGGGATCAGCCCCAGCATTTT.

In its sample, this clonotype was seen many times. This chain links TRBV6-5 with TRBJ2-1; D remains unclear. The CDR3 is made up of 13 amino acids. V was clipped by 7 bases and J by 10 bases, with 17 bases between them. Germline V lookup: CDR1 MNHEY, CDR2 SVGAGI. The DNA of the CDR3 is TGTGCCAGCACCGAAAGGGTGTTACGCGAGCAGTTCTTC. Its translation is CASTERVLREQFF.

In its sample, this clonotype was seen many times. The V and J genes are TRBV24-1 and TRBJ2-5; possibly TRBD1 for D (6 bases). Germline CDR1 is KGHDR and CDR2 is SFDVKD. The CDR3 loop spans 15 amino acids. V was trimmed by 3 bases and J by 5 bases, leaving 15 bases between them. CDR3 amino acids: CATSDPPPRGETQYF. DNA for the CDR3: TGTGCCACCAGTGATCCCCCCCCTAGGGGGGAGACCCAGTACTTC.

This clonotype was found many times. J is TRBJ2-3 and V is TRBV6-5, with 11 bases identical to TRBD2. The junction had 3 bases not matched to a gene; V was cut back by 6 bases and J by 1 base. This CDR3 is 15 amino acids long. CDR1 is MNHEY and CDR2 is SVGAGI in the germline V gene. The CDR3 loop is CASSKLAGGTDTQYF. The CDR3 region has the DNA TGTGCCAGCAGCAAACTAGCGGGAGGCACAGATACGCAGTATTTT.

There are many counts of this clonotype. V usage is TRBV4-3 and J usage is TRBJ2-6, with TRBD2 identical over 9 bases. V lost 1 base to trimming and J lost 1 base; unmatched junction nucleotides: 5. The CDR3 length is 18 residues. Germline assignment: CDR1 LGHNA and CDR2 YSLEER. Written as DNA, the CDR3 is TGCGCCAGCAGCCAAGGGGTAGCGGGAGCATCTGGGGCCAACGTCCTGACTTTC. Translating it yields CASSQGVAGASGANVLTF.

This chain uses TRBV2 with TRBJ1-5; maybe TRBD1 (6 bases). V was trimmed by 8 bases and J by 4 bases, leaving 18 bases between them. The CDR3 extends over 15 amino acids. CDR1 is SNHLY, CDR2 FYNNEI, per germline. The CDR3 bases are TGTGCCAGCTTACAGGGTCGGATTTTGAATCAGCCCCAGCATTTT. Its translation is CASLQGRILNQPQHF.

This clonotype was detected ten times or more. CDR3 amino acids: CASSVGLAGWETQYF. CDR3 coding DNA: TGTGCCAGCAGTGTAGGGCTAGCGGGATGGGAGACCCAGTACTTC. The chain couples TRBV2 to TRBJ2-5; 9 positions agree with TRBD2. Germline lookup yields CDR1 SNHLY and CDR2 FYNNEI. This CDR3 has 15 residues. V trimming: 4 bases; J trimming: 5 bases; junction bases outside the gene matches: 8.